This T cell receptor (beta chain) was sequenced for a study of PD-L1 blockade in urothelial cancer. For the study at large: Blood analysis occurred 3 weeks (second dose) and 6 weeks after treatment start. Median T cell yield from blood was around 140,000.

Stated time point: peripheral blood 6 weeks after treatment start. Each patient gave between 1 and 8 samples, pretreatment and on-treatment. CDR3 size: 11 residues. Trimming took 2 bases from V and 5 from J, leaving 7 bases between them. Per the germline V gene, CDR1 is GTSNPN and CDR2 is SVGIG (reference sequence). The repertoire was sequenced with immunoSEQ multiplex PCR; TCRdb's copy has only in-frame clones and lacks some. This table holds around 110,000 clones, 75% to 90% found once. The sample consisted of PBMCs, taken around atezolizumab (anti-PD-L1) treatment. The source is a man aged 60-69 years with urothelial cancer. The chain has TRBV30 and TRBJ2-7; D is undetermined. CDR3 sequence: CAWSRANEQYF. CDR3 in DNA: TGTGCCTGGAGTAGAGCGAACGAGCAGTACTTC.